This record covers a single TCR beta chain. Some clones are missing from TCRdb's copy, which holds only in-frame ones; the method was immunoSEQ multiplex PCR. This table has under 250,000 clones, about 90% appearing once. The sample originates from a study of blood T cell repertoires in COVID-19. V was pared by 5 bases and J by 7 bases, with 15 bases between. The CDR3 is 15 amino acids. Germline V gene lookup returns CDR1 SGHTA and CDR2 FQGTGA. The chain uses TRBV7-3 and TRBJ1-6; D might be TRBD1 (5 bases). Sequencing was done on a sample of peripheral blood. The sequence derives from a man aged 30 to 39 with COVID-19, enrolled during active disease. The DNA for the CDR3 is TGTGCCAGCAGCAAAGAAAGGGGATGGAATTCACCCCTCCACTTT. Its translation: CASSKERGWNSPLHF.